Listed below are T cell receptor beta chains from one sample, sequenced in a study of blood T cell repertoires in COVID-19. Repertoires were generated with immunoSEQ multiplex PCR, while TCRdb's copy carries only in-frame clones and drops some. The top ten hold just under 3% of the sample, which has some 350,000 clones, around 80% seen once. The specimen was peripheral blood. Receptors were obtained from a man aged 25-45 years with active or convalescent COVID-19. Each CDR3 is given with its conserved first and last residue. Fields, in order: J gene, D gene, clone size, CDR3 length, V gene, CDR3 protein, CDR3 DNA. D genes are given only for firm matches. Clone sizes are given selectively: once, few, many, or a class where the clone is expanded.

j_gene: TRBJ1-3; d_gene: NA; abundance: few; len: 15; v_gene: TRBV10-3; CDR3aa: CAISESTRRGNTIYF; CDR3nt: TGTGCCATCAGTGAGTCGACGAGGAGGGGAAACACCATATATTTT
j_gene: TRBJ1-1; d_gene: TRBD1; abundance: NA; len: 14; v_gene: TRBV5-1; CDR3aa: CASRPTGDYTEAFF; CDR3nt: TGCGCCAGCAGACCGACAGGGGACTACACTGAAGCTTTCTTT
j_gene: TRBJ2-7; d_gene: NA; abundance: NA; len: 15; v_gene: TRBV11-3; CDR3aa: CASSSRVQGWDEQYF; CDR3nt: TGTGCCAGCAGCTCAAGGGTCCAGGGGTGGGACGAGCAGTACTTC
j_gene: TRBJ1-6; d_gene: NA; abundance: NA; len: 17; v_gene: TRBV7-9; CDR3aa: CASSLKGPRGWFSPLHF; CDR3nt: TGTGCCAGTTCGCTTAAAGGCCCACGGGGTTGGTTTTCACCCCTCCACTTT
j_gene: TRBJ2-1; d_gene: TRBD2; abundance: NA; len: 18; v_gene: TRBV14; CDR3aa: CASSQGYYSGRGPNEQFF; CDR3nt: TGTGCCAGCAGCCAAGGATATTATAGCGGGAGAGGACCCAATGAGCAGTTCTTC
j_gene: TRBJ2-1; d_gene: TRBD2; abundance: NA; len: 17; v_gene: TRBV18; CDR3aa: CASSPPGGSSSYNEQFF; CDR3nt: TGTGCCAGCTCACCACCGGGCGGGAGCAGCTCCTACAATGAGCAGTTCTTC
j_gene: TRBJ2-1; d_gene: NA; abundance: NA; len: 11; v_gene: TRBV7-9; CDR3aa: CASSPDSKQFF; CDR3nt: TGTGCCAGCAGCCCCGACAGTAAGCAGTTCTTC
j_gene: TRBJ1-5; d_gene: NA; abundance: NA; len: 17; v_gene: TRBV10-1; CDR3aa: CASSEVTDPYSNQPQHF; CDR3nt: TGCGCCAGCAGTGAGGTCACAGATCCTTATAGCAATCAGCCCCAGCATTTT
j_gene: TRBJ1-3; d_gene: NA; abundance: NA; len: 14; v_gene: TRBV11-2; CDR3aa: CASRRGTTGNTIYF; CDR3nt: TGTGCCAGCAGACGGGGGACTACTGGAAACACCATATATTTT
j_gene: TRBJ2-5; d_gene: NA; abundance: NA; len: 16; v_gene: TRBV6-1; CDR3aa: CASSDPFSVGKETQYF; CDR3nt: TGTGCCAGCAGTGATCCCTTTTCCGTCGGGAAAGAGACCCAGTACTTC
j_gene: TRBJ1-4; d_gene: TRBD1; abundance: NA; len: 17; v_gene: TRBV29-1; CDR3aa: CSVVSPPDDRGGEKLFF; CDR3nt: TGCAGCGTTGTATCCCCCCCCGACGACAGGGGAGGGGAAAAACTGTTTTTT
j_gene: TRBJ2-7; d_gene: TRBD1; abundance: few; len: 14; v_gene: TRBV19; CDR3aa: CASSSGQGVYEQYF; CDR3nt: TGTGCCAGTAGTTCGGGACAGGGAGTCTACGAGCAGTACTTC
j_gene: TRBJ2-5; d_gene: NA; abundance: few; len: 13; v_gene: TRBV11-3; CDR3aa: CASSLEALETQYF; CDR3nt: TGTGCCAGCAGCTTAGAGGCTCTGGAGACCCAGTACTTC
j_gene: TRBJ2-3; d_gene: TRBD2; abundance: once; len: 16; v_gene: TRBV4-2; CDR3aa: CASSQEDGRLTDTQYF; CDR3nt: TGTGCCAGCAGCCAAGAAGACGGGAGGTTGACAGATACGCAGTATTTT
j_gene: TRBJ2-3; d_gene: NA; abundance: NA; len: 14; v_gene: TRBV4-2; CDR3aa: CASSQPRRSDTQYF; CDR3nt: TGTGCCAGCAGCCAACCCCGTAGATCAGATACGCAGTATTTT
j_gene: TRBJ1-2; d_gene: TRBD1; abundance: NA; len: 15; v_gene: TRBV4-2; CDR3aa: CARPGTGGINYGYTF; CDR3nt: TGTGCCCGACCCGGGACAGGGGGCATTAACTATGGCTACACCTTC
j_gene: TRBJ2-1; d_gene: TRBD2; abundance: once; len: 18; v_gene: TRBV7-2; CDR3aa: CASSFPPPGLAGGNEQFF; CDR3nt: TGTGCCAGCAGCTTTCCCCCTCCAGGACTAGCGGGGGGGAATGAGCAGTTCTTC
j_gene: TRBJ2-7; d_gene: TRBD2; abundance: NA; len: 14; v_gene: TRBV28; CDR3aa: CASRGGLAGREQYF; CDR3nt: TGTGCCAGCCGGGGGGGACTAGCGGGACGCGAGCAGTACTTC
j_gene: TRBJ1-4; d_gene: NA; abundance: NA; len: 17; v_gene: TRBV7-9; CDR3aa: CASSKSPQGATNEKLFF; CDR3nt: TGTGCCAGCAGCAAGAGCCCACAGGGTGCAACTAATGAAAAACTGTTTTTT
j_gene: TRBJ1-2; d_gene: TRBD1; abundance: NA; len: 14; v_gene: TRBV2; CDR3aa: CASSERTGTYGYTF; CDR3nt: TGTGCCAGCAGTGAAAGGACAGGTACCTATGGCTACACCTTC
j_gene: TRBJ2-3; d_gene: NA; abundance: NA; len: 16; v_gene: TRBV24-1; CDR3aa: CATSDLTGETTDTQYF; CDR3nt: TGTGCCACCAGTGATTTAACGGGAGAAACCACAGATACGCAGTATTTT
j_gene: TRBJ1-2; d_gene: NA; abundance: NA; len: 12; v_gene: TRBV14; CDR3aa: CASSPSGYGYTF; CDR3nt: TGTGCCAGCAGCCCGTCAGGGTATGGCTACACCTTC
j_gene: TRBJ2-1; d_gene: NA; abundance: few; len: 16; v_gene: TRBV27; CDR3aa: CAIPSRHYLPYNEQFF; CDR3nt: TGTGCCATCCCAAGTCGGCACTATCTCCCCTACAATGAGCAGTTCTTC
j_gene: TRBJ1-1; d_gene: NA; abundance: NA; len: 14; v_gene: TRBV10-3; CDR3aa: CAISESQGFTEAFF; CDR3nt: TGTGCCATCAGTGAGTCCCAGGGGTTCACTGAAGCTTTCTTT
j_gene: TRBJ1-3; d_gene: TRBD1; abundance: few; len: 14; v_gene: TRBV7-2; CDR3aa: CASSSGTAGNTIYF; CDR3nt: TGTGCCAGCAGCTCTGGGACAGCCGGAAACACCATATATTTT
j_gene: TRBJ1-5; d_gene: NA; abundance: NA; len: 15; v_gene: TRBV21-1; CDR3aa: CASSTRSGGRGPQHF; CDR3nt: TGTGCCAGCAGCACCCGCAGCGGGGGTAGAGGGCCCCAGCATTTT